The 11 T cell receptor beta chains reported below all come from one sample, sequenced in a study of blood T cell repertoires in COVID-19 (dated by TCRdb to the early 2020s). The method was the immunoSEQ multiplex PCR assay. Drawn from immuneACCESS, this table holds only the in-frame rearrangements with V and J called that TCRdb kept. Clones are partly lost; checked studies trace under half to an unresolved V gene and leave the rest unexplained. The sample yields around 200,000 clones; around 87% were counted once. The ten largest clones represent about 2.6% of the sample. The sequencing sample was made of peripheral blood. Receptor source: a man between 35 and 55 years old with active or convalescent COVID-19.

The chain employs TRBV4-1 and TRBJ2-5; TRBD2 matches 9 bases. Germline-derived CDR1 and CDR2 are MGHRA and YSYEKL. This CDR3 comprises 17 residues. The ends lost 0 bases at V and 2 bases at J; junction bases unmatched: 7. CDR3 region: CASSQDATSGIQETQYF. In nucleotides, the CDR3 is TGCGCCAGCAGCCAAGACGCGACTAGCGGTATACAAGAGACCCAGTACTTC.

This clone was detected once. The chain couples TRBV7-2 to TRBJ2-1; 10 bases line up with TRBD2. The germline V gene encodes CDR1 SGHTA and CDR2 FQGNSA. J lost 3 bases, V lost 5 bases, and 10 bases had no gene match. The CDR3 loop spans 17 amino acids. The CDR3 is CASSLTERLAGYNEQFF. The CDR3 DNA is TGTGCCAGCAGCCTTACAGAACGACTAGCGGGCTACAATGAGCAGTTCTTC.

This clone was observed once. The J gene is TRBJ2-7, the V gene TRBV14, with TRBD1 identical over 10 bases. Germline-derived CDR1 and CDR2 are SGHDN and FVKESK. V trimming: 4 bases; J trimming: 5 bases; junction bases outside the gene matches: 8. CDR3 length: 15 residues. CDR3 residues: CASSPVDRGLDEQYF. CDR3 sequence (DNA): TGTGCCAGCAGCCCCGTTGACAGGGGGCTGGACGAGCAGTACTTC.

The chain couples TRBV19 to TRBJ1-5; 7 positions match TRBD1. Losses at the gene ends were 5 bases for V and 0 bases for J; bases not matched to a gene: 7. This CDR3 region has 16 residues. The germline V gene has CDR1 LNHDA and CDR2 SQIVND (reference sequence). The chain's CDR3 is CASSGTDLYSNQPQHF. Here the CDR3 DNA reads TGTGCCAGTAGTGGGACAGACCTATATAGCAATCAGCCCCAGCATTTT.

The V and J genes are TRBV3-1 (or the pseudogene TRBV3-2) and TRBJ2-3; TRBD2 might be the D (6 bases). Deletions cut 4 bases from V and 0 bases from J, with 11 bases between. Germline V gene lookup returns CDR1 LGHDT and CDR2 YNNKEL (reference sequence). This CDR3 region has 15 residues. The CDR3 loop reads CASSPPGVSTDTQYF. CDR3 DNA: TGTGCCAGCAGCCCGCCGGGAGTTAGCACAGATACGCAGTATTTT.

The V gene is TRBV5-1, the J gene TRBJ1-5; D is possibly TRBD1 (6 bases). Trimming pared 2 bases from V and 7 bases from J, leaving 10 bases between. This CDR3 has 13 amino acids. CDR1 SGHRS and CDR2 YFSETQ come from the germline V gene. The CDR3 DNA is TGCGCCAGCAGCTTAGAGGGGGGGCAGCCCCAGCATTTT. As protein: CASSLEGGQPQHF.

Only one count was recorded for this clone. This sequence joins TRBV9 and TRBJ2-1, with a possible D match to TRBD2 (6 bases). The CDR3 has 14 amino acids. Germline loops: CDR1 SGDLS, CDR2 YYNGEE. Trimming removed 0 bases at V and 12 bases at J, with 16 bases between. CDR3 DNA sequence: TGTGCCAGCAGCGTAGGAAGCAGGAGGGAAACGCAGTTCTTC. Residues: CASSVGSRRETQFF. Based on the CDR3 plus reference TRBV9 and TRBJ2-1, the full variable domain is DSGVTQTPKHLITATGQRVTLRCSPRSGDLSVYWYQQSLDQGLQFLIQYYNGEERAKGNILERFSAQQFPDLHSELNLSSLELGDSALYFCASSVGSRRETQFFGPGTRLTVL.

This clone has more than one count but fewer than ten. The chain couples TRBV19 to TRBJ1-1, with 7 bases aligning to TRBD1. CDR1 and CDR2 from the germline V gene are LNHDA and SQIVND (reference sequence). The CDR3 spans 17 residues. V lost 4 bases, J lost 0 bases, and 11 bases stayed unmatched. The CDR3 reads CASSTRDSPFVNTEAFF. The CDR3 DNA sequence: TGTGCCAGTAGTACCCGGGACAGCCCGTTCGTGAACACTGAAGCTTTCTTT.

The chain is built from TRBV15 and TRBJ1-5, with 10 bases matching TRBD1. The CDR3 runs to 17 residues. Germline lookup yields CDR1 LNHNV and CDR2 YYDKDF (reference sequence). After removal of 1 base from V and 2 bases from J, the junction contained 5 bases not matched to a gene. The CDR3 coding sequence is TGTGCCACCAGCAGAGGGAGGGACAGGGGTCGCAATCAGCCCCAGCATTTT. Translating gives CATSRGRDRGRNQPQHF.

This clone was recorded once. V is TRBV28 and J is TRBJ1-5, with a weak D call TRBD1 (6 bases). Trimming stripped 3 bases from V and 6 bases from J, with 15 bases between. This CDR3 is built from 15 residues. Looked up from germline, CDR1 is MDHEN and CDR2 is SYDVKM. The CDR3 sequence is CASSFPTGRGQPQHF. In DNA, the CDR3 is TGTGCCAGCAGTTTCCCCACAGGGAGGGGTCAGCCCCAGCATTTT.

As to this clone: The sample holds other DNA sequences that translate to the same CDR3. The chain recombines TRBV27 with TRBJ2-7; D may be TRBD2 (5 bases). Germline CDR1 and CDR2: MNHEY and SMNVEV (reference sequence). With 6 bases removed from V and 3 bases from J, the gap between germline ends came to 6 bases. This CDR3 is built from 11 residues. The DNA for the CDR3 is TGTGCCAGCAGCGGAGGCTACGAGCAGTACTTC. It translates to CASSGGYEQYF.